This entry describes one TCR beta chain. Its antigen is not known. CD8 cells regarded as naive lacked CD45RO, were positively chosen for CCR7, and omitted terminally differentiated effector memory CD45RA+ cells. There were no recent acute infections or vaccinations among the donors, who were healthy HIV-negative adults. The sample comes from a study of shared clonotypes between healthy human individuals. Study results and caveats: It was the few donors that limited the genetic and exposure-history diversity represented. The study found roughly 5% of naive CD4 clonotypes shared across a handful of donors.

CDR3 size: 14 residues. The germline gives CDR1 MNHEY, CDR2 SMNVEV (reference sequence). The V and J ends lost 6 bases and 4 bases respectively, with 13 bases between them. This was a deep-level run. Assay: immunoSEQ multiplex PCR; the TCRdb copy retains only in-frame clones and omits some. Of under 850,000 clones in the sample, approximately 92% were seen once. V gene TRBV27 combines with J gene TRBJ1-3; D is possibly TRBD1 (6 bases). The sequenced material came from naive CD8+ T cells sorted from blood. This TCR derives from a man aged 25-45 years in good health. This CDR3 reads CASRSGVSGNTIYF. DNA for the CDR3: TGTGCCAGCAGGTCAGGGGTTTCCGGAAACACCATATATTTT.